Each of the 9 T cell receptor beta chains below was sequenced from the same sample in a study of blood T cell repertoires in COVID-19. Data came from immunoSEQ multiplex PCR; TCRdb stores just in-frame clones and leaves some out. The sample has about 270,000 clones; roughly nine tenths are singletons. The sequenced sample consisted of peripheral blood. These receptors were obtained from a woman under 40 with COVID-19, enrolled during active disease.

V gene TRBV28 combines with J gene TRBJ2-1; no reliable D call. Germline loops: CDR1 MDHEN, CDR2 SYDVKM. Trimming removed 7 bases from V and 4 bases from J, with 11 bases in between. The CDR3 consists of 13 residues. CDR3 coding DNA: TGTGCCAGCAATAGACTTTCGTACAATGAGCAGTTCTTC. It codes for CASNRLSYNEQFF.

This sequence joins TRBV7-2 and TRBJ2-5; tentatively, D is TRBD2 (6 bases). The length of the CDR3 is 14 residues. The germline V gene encodes CDR1 SGHTA and CDR2 FQGNSA. The V gene lost 1 base and the J gene lost 4 bases, with 10 bases spanning the gap. CDR3 sequence (DNA): TGTGCCAGCAGCTTAGTCGCTAGCGCAGAGACCCAGTACTTC. Amino acid sequence: CASSLVASAETQYF.

V and J are TRBV14 and TRBJ1-4; D is perhaps TRBD1 (6 bases). The V end lost 1 base, the J end lost 11 bases, and 20 bases lay between the germline ends. This CDR3 has 16 amino acids. The germline V gene has CDR1 SGHDN and CDR2 FVKESK. This chain's CDR3 is CASSQVGISRQGKLFF. The CDR3 nucleotides are TGTGCCAGCAGCCAAGTGGGTATTAGTCGGCAGGGGAAACTGTTTTTT.

The V and J genes are TRBV5-6 and TRBJ2-7; perhaps TRBD1 as D (7 bases). The CDR3 length is 15 residues. CDR1 is SGHDT and CDR2 is YYEEEE in the germline V gene. The ends were cut back, 0 bases at V and 4 bases at J, with 14 bases in the middle. The CDR3 protein is CASSLARGTSYEQYF. As DNA, the CDR3 is TGTGCCAGCAGCTTGGCCAGGGGGACTTCTTACGAGCAGTACTTC.

The rearrangement links TRBV18 to TRBJ2-7; D perhaps matches TRBD2 (5 bases). The CDR3 is made up of 13 amino acids. V was clipped by 8 bases and J by 6 bases, with 17 bases between them. CDR1 is KGHSH and CDR2 is LQKENI in the germline V gene. CDR3 coding DNA: TGTGCCAGCCACGGGTCTACGGGGTCCGAGCAGTACTTC. This encodes CASHGSTGSEQYF.

The chain couples TRBV6-4 to TRBJ2-1; 7 nucleotides agree with TRBD1. This CDR3 region has 13 residues. From germline, CDR1 is MRHNA and CDR2 SNTAGT. V lost 4 bases to trimming and J lost 11 bases; unmatched junction nucleotides: 8. CDR3 nucleotides: TGTGCCAGCAGTGCAGACAGGGCTCGGAAGCAGTTCTTC. It yields the protein CASSADRARKQFF.

The gene calls are TRBV2 and TRBJ2-1; D uncertain. The CDR3 is 16 residues long. Germline assignment: CDR1 SNHLY and CDR2 FYNNEI. Trimming pared 1 base from V and 3 bases from J, leaving 13 bases between. This CDR3 reads CASSEVAIEFYNEQFF. In nucleotides, the CDR3 is TGTGCCAGCAGTGAAGTCGCTATAGAGTTCTACAATGAGCAGTTCTTC.

The chain joins TRBV11-2 to TRBJ2-7, with TRBD2 matching 11 bases. The V segment lost 4 bases and the J segment 4 bases; nucleotides outside the gene matches: 12. CDR3 length equals 17 residues. Germline loops: CDR1 SGHAT, CDR2 FQNNGV. The CDR3 DNA sequence: TGTGCCAGCAGCTCGGGGGACCCGGGACTAGCGGCTTACGAGCAGTACTTC. Translation: CASSSGDPGLAAYEQYF.

The chain combines TRBV3-1 (or the pseudogene TRBV3-2) with TRBJ1-2; 8 bases align to TRBD1. Losses at the gene ends were 3 bases for V and 7 bases for J; bases not matched to a gene: 7. This CDR3 comprises 14 residues. Germline lookup yields CDR1 LGHDT and CDR2 YNNKEL (reference sequence). CDR3 residues: CASSHFRTGFGYTF. CDR3 nucleotides: TGTGCCAGCAGCCACTTCCGGACAGGGTTTGGCTACACCTTC.